Included here is one T cell receptor beta chain sequence, with context. This clone was counted only a few times. It lacks a known antigen. The input lacks base qualities; no much larger clone sits a single base away. The time point label of this sample denotes: more than three weeks on oral tofacitinib. The treatment or condition tag for this specimen amounts to: oral pan-JAK inhibitor, 5-10 mg twice daily. Lesional scalp punch biopsies and peripheral blood were collected from alopecia areata patients. After PBMCs were isolated by density centrifugation and stained for CD3, CD4 and CD8, a FACSAria was used to sort CD4+ and CD8+ T cells. The record originates from a study of CD8+ T cells in alopecia areata (dated by TCRdb to the late 2010s). Concerning the study at large: The treated patients, all with moderate-to-severe alopecia areata, were enrolled in an open-label pilot trial of oral tofacitinib given at 5 to 10 mg twice daily. RNA was extracted with the PAXgene miRNA kit for fixed scalp, the miRNeasy kit for PBMCs, and the RNeasy kit for mouse skin. Clonality in the scalp was compared among normal scalp (n=4), patchy alopecia areata scalp (n=8), and alopecia totalis/universalis scalp (n=8). To study T cell clonal expansion in alopecia areata, the researchers applied high-throughput TCRbeta sequencing to both the C3H/HeJ mouse model and human patients. Patients received tofacitinib for 6 to 18 months and were then followed off drug for 6 months to check for delayed response and recurrence. Amplification of TCRbeta CDR3 regions was done by immunoSEQ multiplex PCR using 35 Vbeta forward primers and 13 Jbeta reverse primers. In humans, TCRbeta sequencing was performed on scalp tissue and on sorted CD4+ and CD8+ peripheral blood T cells from healthy controls and from patients with patchy or totalis/universalis alopecia areata. Tofacitinib-treated patients had biopsies at baseline and at 4 and 24 weeks of treatment, with a later scalp biopsy in several patients. Disease severity in treated patients was measured with the SALT score, which quantifies the percentage of affected scalp surface area.

Receptor amplification or capture employed the immunoSEQ multiplex PCR assay. RNA was extracted from all samples and reverse transcribed into cDNA as template for TCR sequencing. First-strand cDNA was synthesized with SuperScript III using a 2:1 mix of oligo-dT and random hexamers. A synthetic immune receptor repertoire was used to measure amplification bias, and any remaining bias was corrected computationally. The authors' pipeline ran thus. After raw reads were preprocessed to remove errors, the CDR3 was defined following IMGT conventions as running from the conserved cysteine to phenylalanine. Clonality was calculated as 1 minus Shannon entropy normalized by log2 of the number of productive unique TCRs. CD4 or CD8 identity of scalp clones was inferred by cross-referencing scalp TCRbeta sequences with sorted blood CD4 and CD8 repertoires. The source is immuneACCESS, and TCRdb retained only in-frame sequences with V and J called. Part of the clones is not carried over; for the studies checked, unresolved V genes explain less than half of this, and the remainder is unexplained. D and trimming come from the DNA, and the V and J calls and clone size come from that table. The sample contains 120,000 to 150,000 clones, 80% to 90% of them found a single time. Of the sample, more than 20% is held by the ten largest clones.

The CDR3 spans 14 residues, from the cysteine through the phenylalanine. The only DNA kept is the CDR3, 42 bases in frame from the first base. As encoded in the germline V gene, CDR1 is SQVTM while CDR2 is ANQGSEA. V ends up 5 bases short and J 4 bases short, with an unmatched junction base count of 7. Points the paper makes about the study in general: During tofacitinib treatment, many expanded lesional clones remained in scalp and blood, and this persistence may partly explain relapse after treatment is stopped. Higher clonality and more expanded CD8+ clones were observed in lesional scalp than in normal scalp, particularly in alopecia totalis/universalis, a finding suggestive of antigenic drive. Because the treated cohort was small and had just a single nonresponder, larger studies are needed to establish links between baseline CD8+ expansion and response. Shared TCR sequences between patients were less evident than in mice, which may be partly attributable to HLA diversity in the patient population. Unlike mouse skin, which is dominated by gammadelta T cells, normal human skin has resident alphabeta T cells that are also sequenced, and this complicates analysis of the scalp TCR repertoire. Scalp clonality and the number of expanded CD8+ clones among the top 100 scalp clones were significantly decreased by tofacitinib.

This chain is built from TRBV29-1 and TRBJ2-1; the junction holds 8 bases that match TRBD2. The source of this sequence is a human donor with alopecia areata. Sequencing was performed on CD8+ T cells sorted from blood, taken at week 4, from a patient treated with tofacitinib. The CDR3 reads CSVFSGETYNEQFF. In nucleotides, the sequence is TGCAGCGTTTTTAGCGGGGAAACATACAATGAGCAGTTCTTC.